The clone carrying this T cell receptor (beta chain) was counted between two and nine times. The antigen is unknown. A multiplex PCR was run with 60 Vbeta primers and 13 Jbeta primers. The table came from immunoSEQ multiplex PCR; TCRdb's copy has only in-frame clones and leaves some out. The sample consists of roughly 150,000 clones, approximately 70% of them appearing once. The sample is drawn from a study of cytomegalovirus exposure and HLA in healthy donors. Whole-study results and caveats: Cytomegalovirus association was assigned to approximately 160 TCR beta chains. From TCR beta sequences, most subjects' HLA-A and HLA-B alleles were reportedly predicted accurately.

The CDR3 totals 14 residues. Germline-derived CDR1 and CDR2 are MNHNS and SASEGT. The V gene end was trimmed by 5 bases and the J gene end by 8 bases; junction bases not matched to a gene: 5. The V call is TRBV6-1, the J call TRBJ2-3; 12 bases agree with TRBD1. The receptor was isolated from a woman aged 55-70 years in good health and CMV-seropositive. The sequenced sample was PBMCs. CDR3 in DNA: TGTGCCAGCAGTTCGGGACAGGGGGCGCGTACGCAGTATTTT. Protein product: CASSSGQGARTQYF.